This T cell receptor beta chain was captured by sequencing in a study of shared clonotypes between healthy human individuals. This clone was seen just once. Its antigen remains unidentified. Notes on the study in general: Deeper or shallower sequencing was expected to change how clonotypes are shared among donors.

Libraries were prepared by immunoSEQ multiplex PCR; TCRdb keeps only in-frame clonotypes and omits some of them. There are millions of clones in the sample; around nine tenths occur only once, and 0.14% lies in the top ten. Researchers partitioned CD4+ cells into CD45RA+ naive and CD45RA-negative memory subsets. What was sequenced was naive CD4+ T cells sorted from blood. Subset denoted: CD45RA+ positively selected. This clonotype originated in a young man in good health.

The CDR3, as DNA: TGTGCCAGCAGCAGGGGGGGGCTCGATGAGCAGTTCTTC. Translation gives CASSRGGLDEQFF. The chain carries TRBV7-9 and TRBJ2-1; D is possibly TRBD2 (7 bases). The CDR3 sequence is 13 residues long. Germline CDR1 and CDR2: SEHNR and FQNEAQ (reference sequence). V dropped 5 bases and J dropped 8 bases, with 13 bases sitting between them.